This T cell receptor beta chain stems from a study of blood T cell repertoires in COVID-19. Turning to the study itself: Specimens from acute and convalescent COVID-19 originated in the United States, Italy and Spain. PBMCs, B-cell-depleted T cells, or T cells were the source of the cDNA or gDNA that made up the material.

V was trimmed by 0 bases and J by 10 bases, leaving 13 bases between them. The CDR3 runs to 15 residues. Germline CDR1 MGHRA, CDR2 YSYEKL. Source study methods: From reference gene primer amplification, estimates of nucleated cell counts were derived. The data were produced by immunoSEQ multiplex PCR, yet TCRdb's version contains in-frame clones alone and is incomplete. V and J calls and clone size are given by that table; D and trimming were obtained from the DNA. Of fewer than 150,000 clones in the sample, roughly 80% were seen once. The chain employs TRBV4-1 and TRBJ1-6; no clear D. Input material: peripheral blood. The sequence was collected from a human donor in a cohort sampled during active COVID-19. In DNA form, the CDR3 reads TGCGCCAGCAGCCAAGATGGGCAGGAAGACTCACCCCTCCACTTT. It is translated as CASSQDGQEDSPLHF.